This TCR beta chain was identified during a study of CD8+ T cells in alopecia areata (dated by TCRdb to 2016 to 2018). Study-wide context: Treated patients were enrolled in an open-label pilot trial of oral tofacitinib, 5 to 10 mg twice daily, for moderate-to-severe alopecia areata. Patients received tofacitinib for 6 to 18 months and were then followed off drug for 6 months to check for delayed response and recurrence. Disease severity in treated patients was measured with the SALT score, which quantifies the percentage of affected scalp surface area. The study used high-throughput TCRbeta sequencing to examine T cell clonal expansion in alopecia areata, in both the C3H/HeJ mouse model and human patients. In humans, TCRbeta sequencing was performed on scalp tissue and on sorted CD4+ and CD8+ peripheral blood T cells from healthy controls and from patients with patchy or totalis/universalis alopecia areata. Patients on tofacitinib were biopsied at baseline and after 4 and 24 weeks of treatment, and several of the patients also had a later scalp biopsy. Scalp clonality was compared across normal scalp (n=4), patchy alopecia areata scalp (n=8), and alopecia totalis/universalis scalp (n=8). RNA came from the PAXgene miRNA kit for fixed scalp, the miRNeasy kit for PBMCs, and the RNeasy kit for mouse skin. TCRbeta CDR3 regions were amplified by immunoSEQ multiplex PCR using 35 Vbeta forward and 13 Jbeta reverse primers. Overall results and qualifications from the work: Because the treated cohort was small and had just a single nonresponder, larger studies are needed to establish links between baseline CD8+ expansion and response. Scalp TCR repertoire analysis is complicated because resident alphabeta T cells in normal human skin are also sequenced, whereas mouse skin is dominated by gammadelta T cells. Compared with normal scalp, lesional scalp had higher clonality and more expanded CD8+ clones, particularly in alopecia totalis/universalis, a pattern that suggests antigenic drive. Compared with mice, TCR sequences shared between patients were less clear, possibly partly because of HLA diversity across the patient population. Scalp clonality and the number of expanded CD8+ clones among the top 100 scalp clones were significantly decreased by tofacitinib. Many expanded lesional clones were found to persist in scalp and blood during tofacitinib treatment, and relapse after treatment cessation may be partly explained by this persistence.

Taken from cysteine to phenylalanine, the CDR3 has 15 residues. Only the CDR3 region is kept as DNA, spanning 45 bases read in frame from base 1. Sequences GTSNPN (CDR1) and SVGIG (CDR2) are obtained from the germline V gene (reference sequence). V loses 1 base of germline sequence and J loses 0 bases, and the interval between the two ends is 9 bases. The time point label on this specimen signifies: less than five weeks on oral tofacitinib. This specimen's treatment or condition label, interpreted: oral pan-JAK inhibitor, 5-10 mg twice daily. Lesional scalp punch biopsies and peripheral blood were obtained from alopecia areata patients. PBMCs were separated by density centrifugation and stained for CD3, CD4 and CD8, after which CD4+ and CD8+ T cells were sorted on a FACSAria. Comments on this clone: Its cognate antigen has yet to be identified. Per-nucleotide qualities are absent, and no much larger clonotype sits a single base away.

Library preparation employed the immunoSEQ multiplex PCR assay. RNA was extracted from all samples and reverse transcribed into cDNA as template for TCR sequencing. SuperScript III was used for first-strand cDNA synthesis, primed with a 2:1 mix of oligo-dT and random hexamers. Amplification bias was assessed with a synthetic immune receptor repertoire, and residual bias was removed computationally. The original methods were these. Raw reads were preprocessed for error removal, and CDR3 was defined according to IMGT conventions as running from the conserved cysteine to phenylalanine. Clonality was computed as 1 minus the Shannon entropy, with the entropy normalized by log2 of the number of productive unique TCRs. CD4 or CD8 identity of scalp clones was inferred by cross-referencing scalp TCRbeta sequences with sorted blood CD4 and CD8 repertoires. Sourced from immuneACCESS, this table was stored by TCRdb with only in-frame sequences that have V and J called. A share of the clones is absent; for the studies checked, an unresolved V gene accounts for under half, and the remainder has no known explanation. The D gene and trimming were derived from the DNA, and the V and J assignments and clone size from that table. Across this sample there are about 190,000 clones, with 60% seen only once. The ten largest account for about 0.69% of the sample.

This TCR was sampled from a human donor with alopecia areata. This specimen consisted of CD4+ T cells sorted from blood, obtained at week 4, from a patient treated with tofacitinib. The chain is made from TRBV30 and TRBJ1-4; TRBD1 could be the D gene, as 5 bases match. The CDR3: CAWSEDSATNEKLFF. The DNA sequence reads TGTGCCTGGAGTGAAGACAGCGCAACTAATGAAAAACTGTTTTTT. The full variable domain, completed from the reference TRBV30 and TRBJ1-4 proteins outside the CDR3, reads SQTIHQWPATLVQPVGSPLSLECTVEGTSNPNLYWYRQAAGRGLQLLFYSVGIGQISSEVPQNLSASRPQDRQFILSSKKLLLSDSGFYLCAWSEDSATNEKLFFGSGTQLSVL.